The 27 T cell receptor beta chains presented below share a single source sample, sequenced in a study of beta chain features in type 1 diabetes. General study findings and limits: Within each of all four CD4+ subsets, Type 1 diabetes patients had TCRB CDR3s that were moderately but significantly shorter.

The antigens of these receptors remain unknown. Expressed TCRB transcripts got sequenced, as all isolated RNA was reverse transcribed. Profiling relied on immunoSEQ multiplex PCR, and the TCRdb table lists in-frame clones only, not all of them. Of over 200,000 clones in the sample, roughly 11% were seen once. Sample: naive CD4+ T cells from blood. The source is a man between 25 and 39 years old with type 1 diabetes.

This clone was seen more than once but under ten times. This chain uses TRBV5-4 with TRBJ1-4; 7 bases map to TRBD1. Germline CDR1 is SGHNT and CDR2 is YYREEE (reference sequence). With 3 bases clipped from V and 2 bases from J, the junction kept 1 base outside the gene matches. CDR3 length: 14 residues. The CDR3 spells CASSSGQTNEKLFF. CDR3 DNA sequence: TGTGCCAGCAGCTCGGGACAGACTAATGAAAAACTGTTTTTT.

This clone has just a few counts. DNA of the CDR3: TGTGCCTGGAGCCCAGGAAATAGCGGGGGAGGGACCCAGTACTTC. Amino acid sequence: CAWSPGNSGGGTQYF. This chain connects TRBV30 to TRBJ2-5; TRBD2 matches at 9 bases. The CDR3 loop spans 15 amino acids. CDR1 and CDR2 from the germline V gene are GTSNPN and SVGIG (reference sequence). V was clipped by 3 bases and J by 7 bases; unmatched bases: 12.

In its sample, this clone was seen a few times. The V call is TRBV10-3, the J call TRBJ1-1, with TRBD1 matching over 7 bases. The CDR3 is 13 residues long. Losses at the gene ends were 0 bases for V and 12 bases for J; bases not matched to a gene: 7. The V gene's germline CDR1 is ENHRY and CDR2 SYGVKD. The CDR3 nucleotides read TGTGCCATCAGTGAGTCCGGCGACAGGGACTCTTTCTTT. Translation gives CAISESGDRDSFF.

The rearrangement joins TRBV7-2 to TRBJ2-2, with 9 bases lining up with TRBD2. The J segment lost 6 bases and the V segment lost 10 bases, leaving 12 bases of the junction unmatched. The germline V gene encodes CDR1 SGHTA and CDR2 FQGNSA. This CDR3 is built from 15 residues. As DNA, the CDR3 is TGTGCCACCTACCAGACTAGCGGTAACTCCGGGGAGCTGTTTTTT. Translation gives CATYQTSGNSGELFF. Together with reference TRBV7-2 and TRBJ2-2, the CDR3 gives the full variable domain: GAGVSQSPSNKVTEKGKDVELRCDPISGHTALYWYRQSLGQGLEFLIYFQGNSAPDKSGLPSDRFSAERTGGSVSTLTIQRTQQEDSAVYLCATYQTSGNSGELFFGEGSRLTVL.

This clone was counted between two and nine times. The V call is TRBV4-1, the J call TRBJ2-7; D perhaps matches TRBD2 (5 bases). The V and J ends lost 1 base and 2 bases respectively, with 12 bases between them. The CDR3 extends over 15 amino acids. Germline V gives CDR1 MGHRA, CDR2 YSYEKL. The CDR3 here is CASSQVSSGAYEQYF. DNA of the CDR3: TGCGCCAGCAGCCAAGTCTCCTCCGGGGCCTACGAGCAGTACTTC.

This clone was detected a few times. The V gene is TRBV14, the J gene TRBJ2-7; maybe TRBD2 (5 bases). The CDR3 extends over 14 amino acids. With 5 bases removed from V and 4 bases from J, the gap between germline ends came to 15 bases. Germline V gene sequence: CDR1 SGHDN, CDR2 FVKESK. The CDR3 nucleotides are TGTGCCAGCAGCATCTTTGCCGAGGGTTACGAGCAGTACTTC. Amino acids: CASSIFAEGYEQYF.

This clone was seen more than once but under ten times. This chain uses TRBV2 with TRBJ2-5; D gene unclear. The CDR3 runs to 14 residues. V was pared by 4 bases and J by 4 bases, with 13 bases between. Germline V CDR1 and CDR2: SNHLY, FYNNEI. CDR3: CASSATTEAETQYF. CDR3 sequence (DNA): TGTGCCAGCAGTGCGACGACCGAGGCAGAGACCCAGTACTTC.

This chain joins TRBV29-1 and TRBJ1-1; unclear D gene. CDR1 SQVTM and CDR2 ANQGSEA come from the germline V gene. V was clipped by 6 bases and J by 4 bases, with 21 bases between them. The CDR3 loop spans 15 amino acids. CDR3 sequence: CSVNDGGPGVTEAFF. In DNA, the CDR3 is TGCAGCGTCAACGACGGAGGCCCCGGAGTCACTGAAGCTTTCTTT. The whole variable domain, remainder taken from reference TRBV29-1 and TRBJ1-1, is SAVISQKPSRDICQRGTSLTIQCQVDSQVTMMFWYRQQPGQSLTLIATANQGSEATYESGFVIDKFPISRPNLTFSTLTVSNMSPEDSSIYLCSVNDGGPGVTEAFFGQGTRLTVV.

This chain uses TRBV7-2 with TRBJ2-7; 10 bases line up with TRBD1. CDR1 is SGHTA, CDR2 FQGNSA, per germline. There are 17 residues in the CDR3. V was clipped by 7 bases and J by 6 bases; unmatched bases: 18. The CDR3 loop is CASNPTAGQGSSGEQYF. In DNA, the CDR3 is TGTGCCAGCAACCCTACTGCGGGACAGGGGTCGTCTGGCGAGCAGTACTTC.

This clone has more than one count but fewer than ten. The CDR3: CATRREAADQPQHF. As DNA, the CDR3 is TGTGCCACCCGCAGGGAGGCCGCCGATCAGCCCCAGCATTTT. V is TRBV2 and J is TRBJ1-5; weak D call: TRBD1 (5 bases). This CDR3 is built from 14 residues. Germline V gene sequence: CDR1 SNHLY, CDR2 FYNNEI. V lost 10 bases and J lost 5, with 18 bases in between.

This clone was counted only a few times. The V call is TRBV7-9, the J call TRBJ2-3; D uncertain. There are 15 residues in the CDR3. V lost 1 base and J lost 0, with 8 bases in between. In germline, CDR1 is SEHNR, CDR2 FQNEAQ (reference sequence). The CDR3, as DNA: TGTGCCAGCAGCTTAGGAGAGTCTAGCACAGATACGCAGTATTTT. As protein: CASSLGESSTDTQYF.

This clone was observed a handful of times. This sequence joins TRBV18 and TRBJ1-2; a possible D gene is TRBD1 (5 bases). The germline V and J ends were trimmed by 0 bases and 2 bases, with 7 bases remaining between them. Per germline, CDR1 KGHSH and CDR2 LQKENI. There are 14 residues in the CDR3. DNA for the CDR3: TGTGCCAGCTCACCACCTGGGGCGAACTATGGCTACACCTTC. It translates to CASSPPGANYGYTF.

V and J are TRBV6-5 and TRBJ1-2; D is unresolved. This CDR3 is 14 amino acids long. V lost 0 bases and J lost 3, with 8 bases in between. CDR1 MNHEY and CDR2 SVGAGI come from the germline V gene. CDR3 sequence: CASSYSGTHYGYTF. CDR3 nucleotide sequence: TGTGCCAGCAGTTACTCGGGCACTCACTATGGCTACACCTTC.

The chain links TRBV29-1 to TRBJ2-6, with D hard to call. This CDR3 region has 14 residues. Germline CDR1 SQVTM, CDR2 ANQGSEA. The V and J ends lost 5 bases and 4 bases respectively, with 12 bases between them. The CDR3 nucleotides read TGCAGCGTTTTTTGGGCGACAGGGGCCAACGTCCTGACTTTC. Translating gives CSVFWATGANVLTF.

The gene calls are TRBV9 and TRBJ2-2, with a weak D call TRBD2 (7 bases). Germline V gene lookup returns CDR1 SGDLS and CDR2 YYNGEE. Between the trimmed V and J ends, which lost 0 bases and 4 bases, there was a span of 13 bases. CDR3 length: 16 residues. DNA for the CDR3: TGTGCCAGCAGCGTAGACGGCGGGGGCCTCACCGGGGAGCTGTTTTTT. Translating it yields CASSVDGGGLTGELFF.

The V gene is TRBV7-8, the J gene TRBJ2-1; 11 bases agree with TRBD2. With 1 base clipped from V and 4 bases from J, the junction kept 6 bases outside the gene matches. Germline CDR1 and CDR2: SGHVS and FQNEAQ. This CDR3 is 17 amino acids long. DNA of the CDR3: TGTGCCAGCAGCTTAGAGTTGGCTAGCGGGGGGTACAATGAGCAGTTCTTC. As protein: CASSLELASGGYNEQFF.

This clone was seen a few times. The V call is TRBV7-3, the J call TRBJ2-7; possible D gene TRBD2, 5 bases. The CDR3 length is 13 residues. The V gene lost 5 bases and the J gene lost 5 bases, with 13 bases spanning the gap. From germline, CDR1 is SGHTA and CDR2 FQGTGA. In DNA, the CDR3 is TGTGCCAGCAGCCCGGGGAGAGGCCACGAGCAGTACTTC. It is translated as CASSPGRGHEQYF. Looking up the rest from reference TRBV7-3 and TRBJ2-7 gives the full variable domain: GAGVSQTPSNKVTEKGKYVELRCDPISGHTALYWYRQSLGQGPEFLIYFQGTGAADDSGLPNDRFFAVRPEGSVSTLKIQRTERGDSAVYLCASSPGRGHEQYFGPGTRLTVT.

This clone occurred a few times. The chain couples TRBV30 to TRBJ2-1, with D perhaps TRBD2 (5 bases). V was trimmed by 3 bases and J by 0 bases, leaving 9 bases between them. Germline V CDR1 and CDR2: GTSNPN, SVGIG (reference sequence). The length of the CDR3 is 14 residues. CDR3 sequence reads: CAWRSGSSYNEQFF. CDR3 DNA: TGTGCCTGGAGAAGCGGTAGCTCCTACAATGAGCAGTTCTTC.

This clone was detected a few times. Other DNA variants within this sample encode the same CDR3. The chain recombines TRBV18 with TRBJ2-5; the D gene is possibly TRBD2 (5 bases). Germline V lookup: CDR1 KGHSH, CDR2 LQKENI. Trimming left V 1 base short and J 2 bases short, with 11 bases between. The CDR3 has 15 residues. The CDR3 spells CASSPLLGDQETQYF. The CDR3 DNA follows: TGTGCCAGCTCACCACTCTTGGGAGATCAAGAGACCCAGTACTTC.

The table lists this clone with a few counts. CDR3 sequence: CASSHSPGVDEKLFF. In nucleotides, the CDR3 is TGTGCCAGCAGCCATTCCCCAGGCGTTGATGAAAAACTGTTTTTT. The J gene is TRBJ1-4, the V gene TRBV4-2; D not resolved. V was trimmed by 3 bases and J by 6 bases, leaving 14 bases between them. This CDR3 spans 15 amino acids. Germline CDR1 and CDR2: LGHNA and YNFKEQ.

This sequence joins TRBV23-1 and TRBJ2-5; weak D call: TRBD2 (7 bases). TRBV23-1 is annotated as an ORF whose role is uncertain. Trimming stripped 8 bases from V and 5 bases from J, with 15 bases between. The CDR3 is made up of 13 amino acids. The CDR3 spells CASLEGGWETQYF. Here the CDR3 DNA reads TGCGCCAGCCTAGAGGGGGGGTGGGAGACCCAGTACTTC.

The CDR3 spells CASRPPSGGAWDTQYF. DNA for the CDR3: TGTGCCAGCAGACCTCCTAGCGGGGGGGCTTGGGATACGCAGTATTTT. The chain is built from TRBV7-2 and TRBJ2-3, with 12 bases fitting TRBD2. V shed 6 bases and J 6 bases; nucleotides not matched to a gene: 10. The CDR3 spans 16 residues. Germline V CDR1 and CDR2: SGHTA, FQGNSA.

The sample holds a few counts of this clone. The V call is TRBV5-4, the J call TRBJ1-2, with TRBD1 matching over 7 bases. J gave up 7 bases and V 0 bases, and 9 bases lay outside the gene matches. CDR3 length equals 15 residues. Per the germline V gene, CDR1 is SGHNT and CDR2 is YYREEE (reference sequence). CDR3 DNA: TGTGCCAGCAGCTTGGAAAGACCGACAGGGAGTGGCTACACCTTC. This codes for CASSLERPTGSGYTF.

This clone was detected only a few times. The chain links TRBV4-2 to TRBJ2-4; D gene ambiguous. The CDR3 consists of 15 residues. Germline V lookup: CDR1 LGHNA, CDR2 YNFKEQ. V dropped 1 base and J dropped 1 base, with 8 bases sitting between them. CDR3 loop: CASSQGQVAKNIQYF. As DNA, the CDR3 is TGTGCCAGCAGCCAAGGGCAAGTGGCCAAAAACATTCAGTACTTC.

This clone was observed a handful of times. The gene calls are TRBV28 and TRBJ2-7, with 9 bases lining up with TRBD1. The germline CDR1 and CDR2 sequences are MDHEN and SYDVKM. The CDR3 has 15 amino acids. The ends lost 2 bases at V and 2 bases at J; junction bases unmatched: 4. The DNA of the CDR3 is TGTGCCAGCAGTTTAATGGGGACAGGGACCTACGAGCAGTACTTC. This translates into CASSLMGTGTYEQYF. The full variable domain, rest sourced from reference TRBV28 and TRBJ2-7, is DVKVTQSSRYLVKRTGEKVFLECVQDMDHENMFWYRQDPGLGLRLIYFSYDVKMKEKGDIPEGYSVSREKKERFSLILESASTNQTSMYLCASSLMGTGTYEQYFGPGTRLTVT.

The chain joins TRBV18 to TRBJ1-2, with 7 positions matching TRBD1. The CDR3 is made up of 14 amino acids. Germline CDR1 is KGHSH and CDR2 is LQKENI. After removal of 1 base from V and 3 bases from J, the junction contained 2 bases not matched to a gene. Here the CDR3 DNA reads TGTGCCAGCTCACCACGGGACAGCCACTATGGCTACACCTTC. It is translated as CASSPRDSHYGYTF.

A few counts support this clone. V gene TRBV28 combines with J gene TRBJ2-3; 11 bases are a match to TRBD2. The V and J ends lost 5 bases and 4 bases, in that order; junction bases with no gene match: 11. The CDR3 has 17 residues. Germline CDR1 reads MDHEN; CDR2 reads SYDVKM. The DNA of the CDR3 is TGTGCCAGCAGTGGTGCCTTTAGCGGGGGGGCCCCAGATACGCAGTATTTT. Its protein product is CASSGAFSGGAPDTQYF. Together with reference TRBV28 and TRBJ2-3, the CDR3 gives the full variable domain: DVKVTQSSRYLVKRTGEKVFLECVQDMDHENMFWYRQDPGLGLRLIYFSYDVKMKEKGDIPEGYSVSREKKERFSLILESASTNQTSMYLCASSGAFSGGAPDTQYFGPGTRLTVL.